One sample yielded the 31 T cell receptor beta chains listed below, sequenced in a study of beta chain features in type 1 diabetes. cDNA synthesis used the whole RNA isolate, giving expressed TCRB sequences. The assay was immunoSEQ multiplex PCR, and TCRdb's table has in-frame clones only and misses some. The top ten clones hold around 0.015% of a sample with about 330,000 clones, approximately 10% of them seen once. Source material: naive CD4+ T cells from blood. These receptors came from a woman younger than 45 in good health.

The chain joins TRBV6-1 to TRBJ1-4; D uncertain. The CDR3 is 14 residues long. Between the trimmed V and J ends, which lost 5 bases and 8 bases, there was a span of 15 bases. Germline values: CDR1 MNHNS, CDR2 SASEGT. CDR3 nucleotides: TGTGCCAGCAGTTCCTCTCGGCAGGCGGAAAAACTGTTTTTT. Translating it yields CASSSSRQAEKLFF.

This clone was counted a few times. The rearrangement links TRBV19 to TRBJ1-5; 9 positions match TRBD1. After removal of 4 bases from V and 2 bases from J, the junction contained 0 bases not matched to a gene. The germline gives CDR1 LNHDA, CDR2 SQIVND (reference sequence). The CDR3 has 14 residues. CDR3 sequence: CASSRTGGNQPQHF. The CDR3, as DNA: TGTGCCAGTAGTAGGACAGGGGGCAATCAGCCCCAGCATTTT.

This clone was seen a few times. CDR3: CATSRVSADTQYF. CDR3 DNA: TGTGCCACCAGCAGGGTTTCGGCAGATACGCAGTATTTT. This chain uses TRBV15 with TRBJ2-3, with D unclear. Trimming removed 3 bases at V and 4 bases at J, with 8 bases between. The CDR3 loop spans 13 amino acids. The germline gives CDR1 LNHNV, CDR2 YYDKDF (reference sequence).

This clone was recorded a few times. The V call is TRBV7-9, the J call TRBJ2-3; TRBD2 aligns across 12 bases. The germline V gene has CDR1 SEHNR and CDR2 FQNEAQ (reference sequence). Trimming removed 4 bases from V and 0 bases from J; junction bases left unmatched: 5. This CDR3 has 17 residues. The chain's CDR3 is CASSSGTSGLSTDTQYF. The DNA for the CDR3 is TGTGCCAGCAGCTCCGGGACTAGCGGGCTTAGCACAGATACGCAGTATTTT. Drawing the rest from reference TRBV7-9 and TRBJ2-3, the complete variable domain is DTGVSQNPRHKITKRGQNVTFRCDPISEHNRLYWYRQTLGQGPEFLTYFQNEAQLEKSRLLSDRFSAERPKGSFSTLEIQRTEQGDSAMYLCASSSGTSGLSTDTQYFGPGTRLTVL.

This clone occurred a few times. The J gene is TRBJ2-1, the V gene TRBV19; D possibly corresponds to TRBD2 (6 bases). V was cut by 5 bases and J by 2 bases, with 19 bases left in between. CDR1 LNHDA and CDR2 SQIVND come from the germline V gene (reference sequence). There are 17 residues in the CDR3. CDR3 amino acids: CASSPETATSTYNEQFF. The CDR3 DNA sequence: TGTGCCAGTAGTCCCGAGACAGCAACTAGCACCTACAATGAGCAGTTCTTC.

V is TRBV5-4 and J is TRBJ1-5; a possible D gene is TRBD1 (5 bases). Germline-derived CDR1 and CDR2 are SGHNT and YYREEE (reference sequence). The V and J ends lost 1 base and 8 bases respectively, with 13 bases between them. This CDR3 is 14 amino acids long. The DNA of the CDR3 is TGTGCCAGCAGCTTGAGACAGCGACTGAAGCCCCAGCATTTT. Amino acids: CASSLRQRLKPQHF.

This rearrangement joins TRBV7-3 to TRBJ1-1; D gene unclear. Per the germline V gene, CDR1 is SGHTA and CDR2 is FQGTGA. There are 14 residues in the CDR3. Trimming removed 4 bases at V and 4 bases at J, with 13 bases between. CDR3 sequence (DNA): TGTGCCAGCAGCTCCCGCGAAGGGAGCACTGAAGCTTTCTTT. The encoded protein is CASSSREGSTEAFF.

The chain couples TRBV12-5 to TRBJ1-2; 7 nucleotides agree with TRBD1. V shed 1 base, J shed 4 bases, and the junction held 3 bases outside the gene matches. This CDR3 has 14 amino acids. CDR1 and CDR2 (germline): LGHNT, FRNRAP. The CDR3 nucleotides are TGTGCTAGTGGTTTGGACGGGACAGCCTATGGCTACACCTTC. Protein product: CASGLDGTAYGYTF.

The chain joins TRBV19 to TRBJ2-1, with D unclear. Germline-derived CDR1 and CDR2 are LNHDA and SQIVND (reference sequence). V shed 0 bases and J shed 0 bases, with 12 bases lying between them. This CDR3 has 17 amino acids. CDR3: CASSIDLQISSYNEQFF. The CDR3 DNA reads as TGTGCCAGTAGTATAGATCTACAGATCAGCTCCTACAATGAGCAGTTCTTC.

The CDR3, as DNA: TGTGCCAGCAGCTCCGGGACTAGCGGGGCCCACGAGCAGTACTTC. Translated, it gives CASSSGTSGAHEQYF. V gene TRBV7-3 combines with J gene TRBJ2-7, with TRBD2 matching 13 bases. V lost 4 bases to trimming and J lost 5 bases; unmatched junction nucleotides: 5. The length of the CDR3 is 15 residues. CDR1 is SGHTA, CDR2 FQGTGA, per germline.

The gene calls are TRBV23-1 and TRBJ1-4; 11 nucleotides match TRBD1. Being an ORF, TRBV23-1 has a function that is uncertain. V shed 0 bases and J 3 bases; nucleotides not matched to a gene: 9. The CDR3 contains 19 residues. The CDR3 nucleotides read TGCGCCAGCAGTCAATCGCGGGACAGGGGGATGTTGGCTAATGAAAAACTGTTTTTT. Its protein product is CASSQSRDRGMLANEKLFF.

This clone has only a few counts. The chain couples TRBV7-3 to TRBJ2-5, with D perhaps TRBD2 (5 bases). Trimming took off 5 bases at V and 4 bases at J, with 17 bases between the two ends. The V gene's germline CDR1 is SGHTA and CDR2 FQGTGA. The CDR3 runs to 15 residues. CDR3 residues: CASSPLGIEGETQYF. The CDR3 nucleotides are TGTGCCAGCAGCCCCCTCGGGATCGAGGGAGAGACCCAGTACTTC.

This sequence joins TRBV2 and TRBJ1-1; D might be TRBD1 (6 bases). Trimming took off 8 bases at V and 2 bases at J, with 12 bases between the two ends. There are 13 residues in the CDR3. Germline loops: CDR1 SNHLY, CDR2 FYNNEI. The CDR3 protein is CASGGQRNTEAFF. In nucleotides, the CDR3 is TGTGCCAGCGGAGGACAGAGAAACACTGAAGCTTTCTTT.

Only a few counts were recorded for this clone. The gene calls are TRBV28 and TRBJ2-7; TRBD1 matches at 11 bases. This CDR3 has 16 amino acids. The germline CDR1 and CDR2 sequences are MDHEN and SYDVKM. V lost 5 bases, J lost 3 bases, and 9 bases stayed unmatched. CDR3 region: CASSVPPGTGGYEQYF. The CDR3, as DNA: TGTGCCAGCAGTGTCCCCCCCGGGACAGGGGGCTACGAGCAGTACTTC.

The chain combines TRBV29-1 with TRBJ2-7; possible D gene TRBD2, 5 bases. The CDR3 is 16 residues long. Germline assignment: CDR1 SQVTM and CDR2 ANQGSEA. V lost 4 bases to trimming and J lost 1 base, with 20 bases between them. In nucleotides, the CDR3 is TGCAGCGTTGTGGGGAGTCAAGGCCAGTCATCCTACGAGCAGTACTTC. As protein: CSVVGSQGQSSYEQYF.

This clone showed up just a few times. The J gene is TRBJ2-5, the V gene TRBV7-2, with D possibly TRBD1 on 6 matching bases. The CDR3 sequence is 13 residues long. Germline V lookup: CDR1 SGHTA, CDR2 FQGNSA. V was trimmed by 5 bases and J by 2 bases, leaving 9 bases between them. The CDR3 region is CASSRQVQETQYF. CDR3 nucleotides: TGTGCCAGCAGCCGACAGGTACAAGAGACCCAGTACTTC.

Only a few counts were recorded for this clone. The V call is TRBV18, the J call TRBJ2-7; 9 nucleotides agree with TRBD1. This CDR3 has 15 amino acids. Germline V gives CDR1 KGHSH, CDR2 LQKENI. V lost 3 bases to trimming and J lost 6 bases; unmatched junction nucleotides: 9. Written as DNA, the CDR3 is TGTGCCAGCTCACCGGCGGCGGGACAGGGCCCCGAGCAGTACTTC. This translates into CASSPAAGQGPEQYF.

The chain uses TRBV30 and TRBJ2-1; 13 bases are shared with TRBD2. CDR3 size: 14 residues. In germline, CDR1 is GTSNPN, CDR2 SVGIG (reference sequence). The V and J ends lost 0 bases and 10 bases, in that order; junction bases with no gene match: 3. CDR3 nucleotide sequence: TGTGCCTGGAGTGTATGGACTAGCGGGAGCGAGCAGTTCTTC. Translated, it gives CAWSVWTSGSEQFF.

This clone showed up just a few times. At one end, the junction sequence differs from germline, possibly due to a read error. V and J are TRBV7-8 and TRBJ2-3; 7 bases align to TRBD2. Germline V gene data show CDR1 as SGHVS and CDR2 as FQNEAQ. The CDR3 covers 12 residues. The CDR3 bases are TGTGCCAGCAGCTTAGTGTATGAGACTAGCCATTTT. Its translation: CASSLVYETSHF.

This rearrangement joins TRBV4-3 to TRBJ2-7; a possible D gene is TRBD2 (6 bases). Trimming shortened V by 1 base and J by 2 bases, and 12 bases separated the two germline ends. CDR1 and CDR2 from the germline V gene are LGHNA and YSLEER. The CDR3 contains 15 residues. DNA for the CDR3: TGCGCCAGCAGCCAAGTTTTAGCGGTAGCCTACGAGCAGTACTTC. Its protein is CASSQVLAVAYEQYF.

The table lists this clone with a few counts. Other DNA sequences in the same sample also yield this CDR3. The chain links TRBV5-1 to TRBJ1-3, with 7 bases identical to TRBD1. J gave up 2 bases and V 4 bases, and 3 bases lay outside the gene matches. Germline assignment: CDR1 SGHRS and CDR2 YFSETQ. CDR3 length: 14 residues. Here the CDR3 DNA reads TGCGCCAGCAGCCCCGGGACAGCTGGAAACACCATATATTTT. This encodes CASSPGTAGNTIYF.

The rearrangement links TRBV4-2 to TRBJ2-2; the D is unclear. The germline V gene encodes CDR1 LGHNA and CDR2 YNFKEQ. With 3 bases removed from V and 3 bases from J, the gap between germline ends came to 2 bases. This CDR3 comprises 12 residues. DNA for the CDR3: TGTGCCAGCAGCCACTACACCGGGGAGCTGTTTTTT. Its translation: CASSHYTGELFF.

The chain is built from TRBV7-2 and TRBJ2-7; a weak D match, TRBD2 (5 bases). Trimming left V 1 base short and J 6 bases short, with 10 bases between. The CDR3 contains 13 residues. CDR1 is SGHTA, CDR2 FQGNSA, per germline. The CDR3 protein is CASSLVVSAEQYF. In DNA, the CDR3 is TGTGCCAGCAGCTTAGTGGTTAGCGCCGAGCAGTACTTC.

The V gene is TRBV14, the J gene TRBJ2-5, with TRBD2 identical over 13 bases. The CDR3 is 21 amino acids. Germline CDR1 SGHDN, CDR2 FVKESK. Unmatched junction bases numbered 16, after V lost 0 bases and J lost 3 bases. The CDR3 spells CASSQDRRLAGGSLAKETQYF. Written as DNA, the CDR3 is TGTGCCAGCAGCCAAGACCGTCGACTAGCGGGAGGATCATTGGCTAAAGAGACCCAGTACTTC.

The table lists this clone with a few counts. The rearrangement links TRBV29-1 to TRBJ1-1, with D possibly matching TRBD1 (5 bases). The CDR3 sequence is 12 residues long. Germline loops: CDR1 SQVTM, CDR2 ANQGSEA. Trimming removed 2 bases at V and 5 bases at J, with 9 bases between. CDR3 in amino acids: CSVEPSGTEAFF. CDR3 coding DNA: TGCAGCGTTGAACCATCAGGGACTGAAGCTTTCTTT.

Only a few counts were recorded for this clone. DNA for the CDR3: TGTGCCAGCAGCTTAGCGGGACTAGGGGGATTAAGAACCTACAATGAGCAGTTCTTC. Amino acid sequence: CASSLAGLGGLRTYNEQFF. The chain uses TRBV7-9 and TRBJ2-1; 8 bases are a match to TRBD2. Trimming at V came to 0 bases and at J to 2 bases, leaving 12 bases not matched to a gene. Germline lookup yields CDR1 SEHNR and CDR2 FQNEAQ (reference sequence). The length of the CDR3 is 19 residues.

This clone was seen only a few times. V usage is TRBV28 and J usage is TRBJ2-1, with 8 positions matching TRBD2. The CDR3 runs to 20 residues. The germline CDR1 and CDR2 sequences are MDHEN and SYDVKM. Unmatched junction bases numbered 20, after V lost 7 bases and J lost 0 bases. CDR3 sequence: CASKAQGTDGLAGSYNEQFF. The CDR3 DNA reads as TGTGCCAGCAAAGCCCAGGGTACCGACGGACTAGCAGGCTCCTACAATGAGCAGTTCTTC.

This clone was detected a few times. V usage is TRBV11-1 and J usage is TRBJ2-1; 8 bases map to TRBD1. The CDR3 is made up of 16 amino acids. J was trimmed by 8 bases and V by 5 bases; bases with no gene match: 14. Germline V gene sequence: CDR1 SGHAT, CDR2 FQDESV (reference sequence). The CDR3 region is CASSPSLTGARDEQFF. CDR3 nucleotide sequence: TGTGCCAGCAGCCCAAGCTTGACAGGGGCTAGGGATGAGCAGTTCTTC.

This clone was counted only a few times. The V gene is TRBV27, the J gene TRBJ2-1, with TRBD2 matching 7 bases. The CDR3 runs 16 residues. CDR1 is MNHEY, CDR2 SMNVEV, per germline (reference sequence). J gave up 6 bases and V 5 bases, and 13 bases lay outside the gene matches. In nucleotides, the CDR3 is TGTGCCAGCAGTATCCTACGGACTAGTGGGGGCAATGAGCAGTTCTTC. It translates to CASSILRTSGGNEQFF.

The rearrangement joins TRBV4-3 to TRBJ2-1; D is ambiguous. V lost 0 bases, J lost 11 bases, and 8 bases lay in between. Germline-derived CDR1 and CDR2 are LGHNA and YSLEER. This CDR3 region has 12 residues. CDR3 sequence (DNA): TGCGCCAGCAGCCAAGATTTTGGCAAGCAGTTCTTC. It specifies CASSQDFGKQFF.

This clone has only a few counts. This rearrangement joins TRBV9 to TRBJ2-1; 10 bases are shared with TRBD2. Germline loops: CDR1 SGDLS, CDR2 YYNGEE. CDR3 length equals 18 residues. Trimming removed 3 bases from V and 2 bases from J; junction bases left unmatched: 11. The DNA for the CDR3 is TGTGCCAGCAGCGCCGGGACTAGCGCCTTCCTAACCTACAATGAGCAGTTCTTC. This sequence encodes CASSAGTSAFLTYNEQFF.